One sample yielded the 8 T cell receptor beta chains listed below, sequenced in a study of cytomegalovirus exposure and HLA in healthy donors. Here immunoSEQ multiplex PCR was the method, and the copy in TCRdb shows in-frame clones only, minus some. This sample has some 170,000 clones; approximately 89% occur once, and the top ten carry 4.2%. Input material: PBMCs. These receptor sequences come from a man aged 18 to 30 in good health and CMV-seropositive.

V and J are TRBV19 and TRBJ2-7, with 14 bases that match TRBD2. CDR3 length: 16 residues. Germline CDR1 LNHDA, CDR2 SQIVND (reference sequence). After removal of 3 bases from V and 5 bases from J, the junction contained 6 bases not matched to a gene. The CDR3 loop is CASSIWMGLAGDEQYF. CDR3 nucleotide sequence: TGTGCCAGTAGTATTTGGATGGGACTAGCGGGAGACGAGCAGTACTTC.

This clone has just one count. The rearrangement links TRBV28 to TRBJ2-7, with D possibly matching TRBD2 (6 bases). Trimming took 5 bases from V and 1 from J, leaving 21 bases between them. Germline V lookup: CDR1 MDHEN, CDR2 SYDVKM. The CDR3 extends over 17 amino acids. CDR3 amino acids: CASSPRGTAGRSYEQYF. CDR3 coding DNA: TGTGCCAGCAGTCCCCGGGGTACTGCAGGGAGGTCCTACGAGCAGTACTTC.

This sequence joins TRBV21-1 and TRBJ2-1; the DNA was not used to check the table's D call, TRBD2. TRBV21-1 is shown as a pseudogene. CDR3 length: 16 amino acids. This CDR3 is CASSKAGGSVYNEQFF. CDR3 DNA sequence: TGTGCCAGCAGCAAAGCAGGCGGGAGTGTCTACAATGAGCAGTTCTTC.

This clone was found once. The chain recombines TRBV9 with TRBJ2-2; D perhaps matches TRBD2 (5 bases). Germline lookup yields CDR1 SGDLS and CDR2 YYNGEE. The V gene lost 0 bases and the J gene lost 7 bases, with 13 bases spanning the gap. The CDR3 runs to 15 residues. DNA for the CDR3: TGTGCCAGCAGCGTAGCTGACCTAGGAGGCGGGGAGCTGTTTTTT. Its translation is CASSVADLGGGELFF.

The chain joins TRBV28 to TRBJ2-5, with 8 nucleotides matching TRBD1. Per germline, CDR1 MDHEN and CDR2 SYDVKM. Trimming removed 3 bases from V and 5 bases from J; junction bases left unmatched: 8. This CDR3 comprises 15 residues. CDR3 sequence: CASSFSPRGRETQYF. As DNA, the CDR3 is TGTGCCAGCAGTTTTTCCCCCAGGGGGCGTGAGACCCAGTACTTC.

Written as DNA, the CDR3 is TGTGCCAGCAGTCCACCGACAGGGACGCCCCAGCATTTT. Translation gives CASSPPTGTPQHF. The V gene is TRBV28, the J gene TRBJ1-5, with TRBD1 matching over 7 bases. The V segment lost 5 bases and the J segment 9 bases; nucleotides outside the gene matches: 7. This CDR3 spans 13 amino acids. Germline V gene sequence: CDR1 MDHEN, CDR2 SYDVKM.

The gene calls are TRBV19 and TRBJ1-5; weak D call: TRBD1 (5 bases). Trimming shortened V by 3 bases and J by 2 bases, and 14 bases separated the two germline ends. Germline values: CDR1 LNHDA, CDR2 SQIVND (reference sequence). CDR3 length equals 16 residues. The CDR3 nucleotides are TGTGCCAGTAGTATTTTGGGAGGGGCGCGCAATCAGCCCCAGCATTTT. Translated, it gives CASSILGGARNQPQHF.

Here the CDR3 DNA reads TGTGCCAGCAGTTACGATACTAGGAAAGCCAAAAACATTCAGTACTTC. It codes for CASSYDTRKAKNIQYF. The chain has TRBV6-6 and TRBJ2-4; D might be TRBD2 (5 bases). Germline V gene data show CDR1 as MNHNY and CDR2 as SVGAGI (reference sequence). This CDR3 has 16 amino acids. Trimming took 2 bases from V and 0 from J, leaving 11 bases between them.